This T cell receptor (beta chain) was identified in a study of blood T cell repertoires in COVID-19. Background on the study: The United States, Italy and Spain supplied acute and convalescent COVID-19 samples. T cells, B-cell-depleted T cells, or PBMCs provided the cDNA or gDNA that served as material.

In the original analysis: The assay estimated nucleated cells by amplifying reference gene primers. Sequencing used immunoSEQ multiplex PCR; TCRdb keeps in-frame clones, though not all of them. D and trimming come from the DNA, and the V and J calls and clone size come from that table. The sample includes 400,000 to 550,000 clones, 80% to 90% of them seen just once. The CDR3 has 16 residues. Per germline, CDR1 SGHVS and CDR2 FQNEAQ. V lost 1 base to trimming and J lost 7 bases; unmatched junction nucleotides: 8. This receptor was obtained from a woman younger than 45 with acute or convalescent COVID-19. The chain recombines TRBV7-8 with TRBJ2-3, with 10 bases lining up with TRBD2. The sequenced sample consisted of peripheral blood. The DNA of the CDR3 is TGTGCCAGCAGCTTAGTAGTAGCGGGGGGCAAGAATACGCAGTATTTT. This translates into CASSLVVAGGKNTQYF.